This T cell receptor (beta chain) was sequenced for a study of blood T cells in healthy people across ages. General study results and limits: More naive CD4+ cells and higher diversity were found in long-lived than in aged donors.

Trimming pared 6 bases from V and 5 bases from J, leaving 16 bases between. Germline lookup yields CDR1 MNHEY and CDR2 SMNVEV (reference sequence). CDR3 length: 14 amino acids. A second PCR of roughly 7 to 11 cycles used a sample-barcoded 5' primer and a J-beta primer mix. TCRdb re-derived calls from the 5' RACE reads in MiXCR, one entry per CDR3 protein. The data hold approximately 770,000 distinct CDR3 sequences, with over 45% observed a single time. There are a few counts of this clonotype. As yet, its antigen is unknown. This TCR was recovered from a man in his thirties or forties in good health. The chain carries TRBV27 and TRBJ1-2, with D perhaps matching TRBD1 (6 bases). Sequenced material: blood. The CDR3 bases are TGTGCCAGCAGACCGGTCGTGCAGGGGTATGGCTACACCTTC. Its protein is CASRPVVQGYGYTF.